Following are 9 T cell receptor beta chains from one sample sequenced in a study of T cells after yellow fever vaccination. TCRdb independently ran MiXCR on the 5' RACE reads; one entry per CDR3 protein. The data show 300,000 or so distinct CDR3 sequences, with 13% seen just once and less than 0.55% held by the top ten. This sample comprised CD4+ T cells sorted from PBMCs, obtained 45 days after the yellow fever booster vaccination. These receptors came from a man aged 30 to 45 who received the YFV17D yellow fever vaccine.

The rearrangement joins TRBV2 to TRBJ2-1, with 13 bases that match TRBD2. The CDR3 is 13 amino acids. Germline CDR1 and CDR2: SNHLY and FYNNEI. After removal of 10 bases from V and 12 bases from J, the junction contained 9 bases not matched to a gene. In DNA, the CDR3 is TGTGCCACCCCCGGGACTAGCGGGACGGGGCAGTTCTTC. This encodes CATPGTSGTGQFF.

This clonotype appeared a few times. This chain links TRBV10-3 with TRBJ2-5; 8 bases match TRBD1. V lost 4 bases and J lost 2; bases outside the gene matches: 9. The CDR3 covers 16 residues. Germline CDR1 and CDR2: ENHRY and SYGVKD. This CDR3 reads CAISAFGQGGQETQYF. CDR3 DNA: TGTGCCATCAGTGCCTTCGGACAGGGTGGACAAGAGACCCAGTACTTC.

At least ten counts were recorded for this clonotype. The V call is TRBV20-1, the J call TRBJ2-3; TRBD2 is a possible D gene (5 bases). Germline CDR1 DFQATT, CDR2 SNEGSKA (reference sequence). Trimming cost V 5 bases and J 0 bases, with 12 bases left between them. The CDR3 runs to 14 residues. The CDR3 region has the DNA TGCAGTGCTGTCGCCCGGACTAGCACAGATACGCAGTATTTT. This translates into CSAVARTSTDTQYF.

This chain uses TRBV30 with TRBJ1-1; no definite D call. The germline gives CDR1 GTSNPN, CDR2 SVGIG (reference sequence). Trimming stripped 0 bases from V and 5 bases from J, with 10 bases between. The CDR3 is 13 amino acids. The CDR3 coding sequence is TGTGCCTGGAGTGTACGAGGAGGGACTGAAGCTTTCTTT. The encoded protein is CAWSVRGGTEAFF.

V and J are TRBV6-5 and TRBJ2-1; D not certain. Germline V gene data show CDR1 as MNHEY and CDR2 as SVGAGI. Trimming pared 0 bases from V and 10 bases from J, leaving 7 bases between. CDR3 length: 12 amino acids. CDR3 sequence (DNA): TGTGCCAGCAGTTACTCAGAGGACGAGCAGTTCTTC. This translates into CASSYSEDEQFF.

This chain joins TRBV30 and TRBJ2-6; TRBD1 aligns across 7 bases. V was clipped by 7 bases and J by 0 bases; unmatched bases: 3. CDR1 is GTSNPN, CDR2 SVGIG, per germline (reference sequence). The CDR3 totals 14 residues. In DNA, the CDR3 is TGTGCCTACGGGACAGACTCTGGGGCCAACGTCCTGACTTTC. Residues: CAYGTDSGANVLTF.

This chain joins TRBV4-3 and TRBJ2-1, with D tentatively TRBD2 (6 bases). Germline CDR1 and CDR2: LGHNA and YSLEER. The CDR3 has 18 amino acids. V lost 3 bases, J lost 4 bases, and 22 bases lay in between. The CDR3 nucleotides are TGCGCCAGCAGCCACGCGTGGGTGAGGACTATCGGATACAATGAGCAGTTCTTC. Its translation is CASSHAWVRTIGYNEQFF.

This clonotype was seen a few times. DNA for the CDR3: TGCGCCAGCAGCTTGGGTAATGCGGACGAGCAGTACTTC. Translation: CASSLGNADEQYF. The gene calls are TRBV5-1 and TRBJ2-7, with D uncertain. The ends were cut back, 0 bases at V and 5 bases at J, with 9 bases in the middle. Germline V CDR1 and CDR2: SGHRS, YFSETQ. The length of the CDR3 is 13 residues.

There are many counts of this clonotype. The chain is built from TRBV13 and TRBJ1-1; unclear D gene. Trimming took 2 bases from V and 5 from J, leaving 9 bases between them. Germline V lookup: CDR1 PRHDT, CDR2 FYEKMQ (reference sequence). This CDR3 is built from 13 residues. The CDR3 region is CASSLKRATEAFF. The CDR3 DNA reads TGTGCCAGCAGCTTAAAGAGGGCAACTGAAGCTTTCTTT.